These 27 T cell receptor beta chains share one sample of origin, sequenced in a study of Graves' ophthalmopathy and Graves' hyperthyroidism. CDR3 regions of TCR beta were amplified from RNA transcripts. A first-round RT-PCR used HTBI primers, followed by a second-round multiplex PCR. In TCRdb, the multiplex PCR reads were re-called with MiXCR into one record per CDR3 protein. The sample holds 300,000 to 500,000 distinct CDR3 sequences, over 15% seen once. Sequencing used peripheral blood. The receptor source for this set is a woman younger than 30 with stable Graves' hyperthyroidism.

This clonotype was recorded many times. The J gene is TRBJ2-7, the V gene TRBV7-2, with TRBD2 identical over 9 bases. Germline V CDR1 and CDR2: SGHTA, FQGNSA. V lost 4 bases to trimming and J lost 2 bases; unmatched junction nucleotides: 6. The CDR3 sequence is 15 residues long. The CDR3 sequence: CASSSLGGGAYEQYF. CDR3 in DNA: TGTGCCAGCAGCTCCCTTGGCGGGGGGGCCTACGAGCAGTACTTC.

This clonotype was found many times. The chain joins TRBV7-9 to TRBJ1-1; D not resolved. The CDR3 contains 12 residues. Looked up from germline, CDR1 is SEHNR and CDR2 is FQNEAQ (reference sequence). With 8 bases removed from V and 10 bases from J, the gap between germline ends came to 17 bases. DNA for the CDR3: TGTGCCAGCCAGCGGGGAGCCACGGGAGCTTTCTTT. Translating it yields CASQRGATGAFF.

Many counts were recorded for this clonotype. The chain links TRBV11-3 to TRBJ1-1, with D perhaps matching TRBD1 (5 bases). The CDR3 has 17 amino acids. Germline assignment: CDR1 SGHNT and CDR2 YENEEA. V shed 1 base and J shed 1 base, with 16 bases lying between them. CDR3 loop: CASSLVWRGAGNTEAFF. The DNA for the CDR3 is TGTGCCAGCAGCTTAGTGTGGCGGGGCGCGGGGAACACTGAAGCTTTCTTT. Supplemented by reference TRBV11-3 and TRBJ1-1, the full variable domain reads EAGVVQSPRYKIIEKKQPVAFWCNPISGHNTLYWYLQNLGQGPELLIRYENEEAVDDSQLPKDRFSAERLKGVDSTLKIQPAELGDSAVYLCASSLVWRGAGNTEAFFGQGTRLTVV.

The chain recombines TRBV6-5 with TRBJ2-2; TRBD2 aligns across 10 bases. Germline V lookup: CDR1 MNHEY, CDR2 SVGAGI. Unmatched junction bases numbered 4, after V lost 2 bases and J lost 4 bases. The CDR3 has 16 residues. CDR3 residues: CASSYGLAGVTGELFF. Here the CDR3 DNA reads TGTGCCAGCAGTTACGGGCTAGCGGGAGTCACCGGGGAGCTGTTTTTT.

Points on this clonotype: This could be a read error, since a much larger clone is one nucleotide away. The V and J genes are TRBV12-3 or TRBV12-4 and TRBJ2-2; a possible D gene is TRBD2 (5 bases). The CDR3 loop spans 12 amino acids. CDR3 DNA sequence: TGTGCCAGCAGTTGGGTCACCGGGGAGCCGTTTTTT. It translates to CASSWVTGEPFF.

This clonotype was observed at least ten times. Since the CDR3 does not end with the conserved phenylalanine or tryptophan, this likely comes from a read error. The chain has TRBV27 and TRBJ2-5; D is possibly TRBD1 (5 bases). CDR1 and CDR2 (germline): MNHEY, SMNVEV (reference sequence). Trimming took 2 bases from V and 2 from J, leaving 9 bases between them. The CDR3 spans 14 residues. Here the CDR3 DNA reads TGTGCCAGCAGTTTAGGGGCAAGGCAAGAGACCCAGTACCTC. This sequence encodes CASSLGARQETQYL.

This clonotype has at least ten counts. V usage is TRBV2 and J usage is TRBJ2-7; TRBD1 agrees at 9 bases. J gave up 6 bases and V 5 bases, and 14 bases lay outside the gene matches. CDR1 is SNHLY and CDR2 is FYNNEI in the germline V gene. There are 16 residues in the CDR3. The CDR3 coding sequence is TGTGCCAGCAGTCGACTCCGGGACAGGGCCGTCTGCGAGCAGTACTTC. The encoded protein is CASSRLRDRAVCEQYF. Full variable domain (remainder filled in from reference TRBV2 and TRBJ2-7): EPEVTQTPSHQVTQMGQEVILRCVPISNHLYFYWYRQILGQKVEFLVSFYNNEISEKSEIFDDQFSVERPDGSNFTLKIRSTKLEDSAMYFCASSRLRDRAVCEQYFGPGTRLTVT.

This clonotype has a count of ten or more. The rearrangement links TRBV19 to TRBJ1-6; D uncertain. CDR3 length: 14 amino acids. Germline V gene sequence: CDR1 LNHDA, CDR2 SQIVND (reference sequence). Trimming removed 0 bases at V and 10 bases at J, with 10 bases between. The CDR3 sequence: CASSIDQNGSPLHF. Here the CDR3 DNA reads TGTGCCAGTAGTATAGATCAGAACGGGTCACCCCTCCACTTT.

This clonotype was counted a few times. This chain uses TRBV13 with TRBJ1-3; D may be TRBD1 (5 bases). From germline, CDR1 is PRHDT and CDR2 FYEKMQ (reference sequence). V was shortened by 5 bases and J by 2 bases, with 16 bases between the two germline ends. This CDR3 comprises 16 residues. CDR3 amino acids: CASSPLREQAGNTIYF. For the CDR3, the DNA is TGTGCCAGCAGCCCCCTCAGGGAGCAGGCTGGAAACACCATATATTTT.

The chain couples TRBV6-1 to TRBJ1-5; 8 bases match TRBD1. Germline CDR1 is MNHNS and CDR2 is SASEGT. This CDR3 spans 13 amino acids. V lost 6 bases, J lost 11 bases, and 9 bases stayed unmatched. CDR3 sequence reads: CASRGTGGSAQHF. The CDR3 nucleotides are TGTGCCAGCAGGGGGACAGGCGGATCAGCCCAGCATTTT.

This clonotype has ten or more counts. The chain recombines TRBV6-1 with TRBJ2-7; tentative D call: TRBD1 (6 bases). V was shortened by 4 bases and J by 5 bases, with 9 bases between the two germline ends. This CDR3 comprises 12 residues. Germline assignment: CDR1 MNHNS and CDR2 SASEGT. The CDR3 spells CASSVRQDEQYF. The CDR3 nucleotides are TGTGCCAGCAGTGTAAGACAGGACGAGCAGTACTTC.

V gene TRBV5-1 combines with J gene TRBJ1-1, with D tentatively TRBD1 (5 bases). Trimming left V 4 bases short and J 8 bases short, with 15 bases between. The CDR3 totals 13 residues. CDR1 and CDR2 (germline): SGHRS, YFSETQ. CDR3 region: CASSTDGGLEAFF. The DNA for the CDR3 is TGCGCCAGCAGCACGGACGGGGGGTTGGAAGCTTTCTTT.

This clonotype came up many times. CDR3 loop: CASSQDRRSLQYF. CDR3 sequence (DNA): TGTGCCAGCAGCCAAGATCGACGGTCCCTGCAGTACTTC. This sequence joins TRBV14 and TRBJ2-7; D gene ambiguous. Germline V CDR1 and CDR2: SGHDN, FVKESK. CDR3 size: 13 residues. V lost 0 bases, J lost 9 bases, and 12 bases lay in between.

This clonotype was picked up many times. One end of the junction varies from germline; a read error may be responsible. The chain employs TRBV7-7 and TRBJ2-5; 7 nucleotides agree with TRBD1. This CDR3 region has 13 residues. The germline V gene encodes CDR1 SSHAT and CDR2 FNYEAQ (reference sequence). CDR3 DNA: TGTGCTAGCAGCCATAGACAGGGAGAGACCCAGTACTTC. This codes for CASSHRQGETQYF.

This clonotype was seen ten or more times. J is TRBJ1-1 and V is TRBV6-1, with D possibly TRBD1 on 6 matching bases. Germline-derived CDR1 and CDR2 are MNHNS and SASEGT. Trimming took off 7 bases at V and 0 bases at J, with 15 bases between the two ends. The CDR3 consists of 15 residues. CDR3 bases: TGTGCCAGCACATCCCAGGGGAATTTGAACACTGAAGCTTTCTTT. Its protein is CASTSQGNLNTEAFF.

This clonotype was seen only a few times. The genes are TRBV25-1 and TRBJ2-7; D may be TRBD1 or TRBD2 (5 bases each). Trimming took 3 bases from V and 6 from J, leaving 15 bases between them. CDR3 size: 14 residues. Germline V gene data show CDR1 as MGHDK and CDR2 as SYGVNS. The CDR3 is CASSERGPWGEQYF. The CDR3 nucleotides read TGTGCCAGCAGTGAGAGGGGCCCTTGGGGCGAGCAGTACTTC.

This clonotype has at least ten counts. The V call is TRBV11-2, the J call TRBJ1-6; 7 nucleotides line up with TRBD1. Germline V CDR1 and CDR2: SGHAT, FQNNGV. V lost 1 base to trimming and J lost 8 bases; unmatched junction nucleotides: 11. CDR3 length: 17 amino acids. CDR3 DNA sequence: TGTGCCAGCAGCTTAGGGACGACAGGGAGCCGAGATTCACCCCTCCACTTT. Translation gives CASSLGTTGSRDSPLHF.

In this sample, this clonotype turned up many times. CDR3 nucleotides: TGTGCCAGTAGTATTGAGGGACAGAGACTTCTTAACTATGGCTACACCTTC. Translated, it gives CASSIEGQRLLNYGYTF. V and J are TRBV19 and TRBJ1-2; 7 bases agree with TRBD1. CDR3 length: 17 amino acids. Germline V gives CDR1 LNHDA, CDR2 SQIVND (reference sequence). With V trimmed by 3 bases and J by 1 base, 11 bases remained unmatched.

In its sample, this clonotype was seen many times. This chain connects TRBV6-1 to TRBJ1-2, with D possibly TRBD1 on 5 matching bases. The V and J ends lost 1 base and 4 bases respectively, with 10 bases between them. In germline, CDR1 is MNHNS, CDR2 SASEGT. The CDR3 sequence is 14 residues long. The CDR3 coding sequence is TGTGCCAGCAGTGAAGTGCTACAGGTCTATGGCTACACCTTC. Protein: CASSEVLQVYGYTF.

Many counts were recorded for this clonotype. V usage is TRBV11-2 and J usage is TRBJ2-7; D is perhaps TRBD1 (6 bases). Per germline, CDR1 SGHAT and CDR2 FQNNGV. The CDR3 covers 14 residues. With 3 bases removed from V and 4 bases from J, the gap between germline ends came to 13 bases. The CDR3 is CASSFGGRWYEQYF. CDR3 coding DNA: TGTGCCAGCAGCTTTGGGGGCCGGTGGTACGAGCAGTACTTC.

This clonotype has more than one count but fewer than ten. Written as DNA, the CDR3 is TGTGCCAGCAGCCGGACAGGAGGACTTAGCAATCAGCCCCAGCATTTT. Its protein is CASSRTGGLSNQPQHF. The chain combines TRBV13 with TRBJ1-5, with TRBD1 identical over 7 bases. The V gene's germline CDR1 is PRHDT and CDR2 FYEKMQ (reference sequence). The CDR3 runs to 16 residues. J was trimmed by 0 bases and V by 5 bases; bases with no gene match: 7.

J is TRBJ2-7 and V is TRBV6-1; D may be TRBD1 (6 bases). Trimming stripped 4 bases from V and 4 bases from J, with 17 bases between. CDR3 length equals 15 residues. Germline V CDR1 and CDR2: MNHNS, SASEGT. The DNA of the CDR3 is TGTGCCAGCAGTGGGACAGAAAGGGGAGAATACGAGCAGTACTTC. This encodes CASSGTERGEYEQYF.

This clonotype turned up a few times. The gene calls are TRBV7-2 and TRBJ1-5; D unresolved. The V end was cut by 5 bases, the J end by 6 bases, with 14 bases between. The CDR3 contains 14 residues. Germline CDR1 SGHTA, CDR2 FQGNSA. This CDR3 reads CASSPYEPSQPQHF. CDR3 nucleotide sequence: TGTGCCAGCAGCCCTTATGAGCCCAGTCAGCCCCAGCATTTT. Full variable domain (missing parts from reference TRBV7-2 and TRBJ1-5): GAGVSQSPSNKVTEKGKDVELRCDPISGHTALYWYRQSLGQGLEFLIYFQGNSAPDKSGLPSDRFSAERTGGSVSTLTIQRTQQEDSAVYLCASSPYEPSQPQHFGDGTRLSIL.

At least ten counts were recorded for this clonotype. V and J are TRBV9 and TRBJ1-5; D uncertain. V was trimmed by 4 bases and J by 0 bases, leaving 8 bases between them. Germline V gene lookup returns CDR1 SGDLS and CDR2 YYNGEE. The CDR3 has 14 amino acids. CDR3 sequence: CASSNGPSNQPQHF. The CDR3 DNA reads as TGTGCCAGCAGCAACGGGCCTAGCAATCAGCCCCAGCATTTT. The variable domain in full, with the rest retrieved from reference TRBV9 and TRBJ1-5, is DSGVTQTPKHLITATGQRVTLRCSPRSGDLSVYWYQQSLDQGLQFLIQYYNGEERAKGNILERFSAQQFPDLHSELNLSSLELGDSALYFCASSNGPSNQPQHFGDGTRLSIL.

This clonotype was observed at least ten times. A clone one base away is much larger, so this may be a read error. The CDR3 bases are TGTGCCAGCGGTGAAGAGAGACTACAAGAGACCCAGTACTTC. Its protein product is CASGEERLQETQYF. This chain uses TRBV6-1 with TRBJ2-5, with a possible D match to TRBD2 (5 bases). The CDR3 covers 14 residues. Germline V gene lookup returns CDR1 MNHNS and CDR2 SASEGT.

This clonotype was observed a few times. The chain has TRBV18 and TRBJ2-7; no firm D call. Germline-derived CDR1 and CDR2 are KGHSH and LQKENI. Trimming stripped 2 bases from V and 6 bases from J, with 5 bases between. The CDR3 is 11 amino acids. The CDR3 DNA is TGTGCCAGCTCACCAGGAGCCGAGCAGTACTTC. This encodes CASSPGAEQYF. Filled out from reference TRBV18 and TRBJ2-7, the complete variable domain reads NAGVMQNPRHLVRRRGQEARLRCSPMKGHSHVYWYRQLPEEGLKFMVYLQKENIIDESGMPKERFSAEFPKEGPSILRIQQVVRGDSAAYFCASSPGAEQYFGPGTRLTVT.

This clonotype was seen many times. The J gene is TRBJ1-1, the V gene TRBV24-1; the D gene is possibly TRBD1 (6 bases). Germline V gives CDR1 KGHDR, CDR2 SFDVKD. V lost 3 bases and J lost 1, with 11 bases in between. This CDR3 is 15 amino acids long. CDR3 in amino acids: CATSDTGSGNTEAFF. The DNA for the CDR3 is TGTGCCACCAGTGATACAGGGTCAGGGAACACTGAAGCTTTCTTT.